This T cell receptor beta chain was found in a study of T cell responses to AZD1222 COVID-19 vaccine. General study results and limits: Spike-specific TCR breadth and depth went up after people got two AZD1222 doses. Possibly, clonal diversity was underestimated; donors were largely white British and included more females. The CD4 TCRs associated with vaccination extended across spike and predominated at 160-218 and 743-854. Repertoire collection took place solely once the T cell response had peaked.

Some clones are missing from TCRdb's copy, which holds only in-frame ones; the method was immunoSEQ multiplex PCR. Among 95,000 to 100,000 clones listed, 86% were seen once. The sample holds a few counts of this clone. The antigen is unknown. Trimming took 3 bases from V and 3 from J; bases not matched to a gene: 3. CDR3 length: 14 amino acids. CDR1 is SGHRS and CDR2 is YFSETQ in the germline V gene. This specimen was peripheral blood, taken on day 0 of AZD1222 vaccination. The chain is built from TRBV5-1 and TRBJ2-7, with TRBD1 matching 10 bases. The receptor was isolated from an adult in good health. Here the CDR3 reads CASSSDRGIYEQYF. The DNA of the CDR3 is TGCGCCAGCAGCTCGGACAGGGGGATCTACGAGCAGTACTTC.